A selection of T cell receptor beta chains follows, all from one sample in a study of cytomegalovirus exposure and HLA in healthy donors. Produced via immunoSEQ multiplex PCR; TCRdb's table is partial and in-frame only. The sample lists 150,000 to 200,000 clones; around 68% were seen once. Sequenced: PBMCs. The source is a man aged 35 to 55 in good health and CMV-seronegative. Both conserved end residues are part of each CDR3. Fields, in order: V gene, J gene, clone size, D gene, CDR3 DNA, CDR3 protein. The D gene is left open where the match is weak. Rows may omit the clone size; those that give it use once, few, many or a size class.

>TRBV27|TRBJ2-7|NA|NA
TGTGCCAGCAGTTTAAGGGGTTCCTACGAGCAGTACTTC
CASSLRGSYEQYF
>TRBV15|TRBJ2-2|NA|NA
TGTGCCACCAGCAGAGATACGGACACTTACACCGGGGAGCTGTTTTTT
CATSRDTDTYTGELFF
>TRBV6-1|TRBJ2-7|NA|TRBD1
TGTGCCAGCAGTGAAGCCCGGACAGGGGCCTACGAGCAGTACTTC
CASSEARTGAYEQYF
>TRBV6-1|TRBJ1-5|NA|TRBD1
TGTGCCAGCAGCCCCGGACAGGGACGGCAGCCCCAGCATTTT
CASSPGQGRQPQHF
>TRBV30|TRBJ1-1|NA|NA
TGTGCCTGGAATCGAGAGGGTGGCGCTGAAGCTTTCTTT
CAWNREGGAEAFF
>TRBV2|TRBJ1-6|few|TRBD1
TGTGCCAGCAGTGAAGCTGACAGGGCAAGATCACCCCTCCACTTT
CASSEADRARSPLHF
>TRBV4-1|TRBJ1-2|NA|TRBD1
TGCGCCAGCAGCCGCGGGACAGGGGATTTTTGGGGTGGCTACACCTTC
CASSRGTGDFWGGYTF
>TRBV7-3|TRBJ2-1|NA|TRBD2
TGTGCCAGCAGCTTAAAGGGCGCCCTCGGGACTAGGGTTCACAATGAGCAGTTCTTC
CASSLKGALGTRVHNEQFF
>TRBV7-2|TRBJ2-1|NA|NA
TGTGCCAGCAGCTCGACGGTCGAAGCGGGCTCCTACAATGAGCAGTTCTTC
CASSSTVEAGSYNEQFF
>TRBV9|TRBJ2-7|NA|TRBD2
TGTGCCAGCAGCCCAGTGGAGGCTAGCGGATACTACGAGCAGTACTTC
CASSPVEASGYYEQYF
>TRBV4-1|TRBJ2-7|NA|NA
TGCGCCAGCAGCCGGGGAGAGGGCTCCTACGAGCAGTACTTC
CASSRGEGSYEQYF
>TRBV6-5|TRBJ1-3|few|TRBD1
TGTGCCAGCAGTCGGGACAGGGGGAACACCATATATTTT
CASSRDRGNTIYF
>TRBV5-4|TRBJ2-7|few|TRBD1
TGTGCCAGCTGGCCGGGACAGGGGTCCTACGAGCAGTACTTC
CASWPGQGSYEQYF
>TRBV5-3|TRBJ1-1|NA|TRBD1
TGTGCCAGAAACATAGGGACAGGGCTGAACACTGAAGCTTTCTTT
CARNIGTGLNTEAFF
>TRBV7-8|TRBJ2-7|NA|NA
TGTGCCAGCAGCGACGGGACAATCCACGAGCAGTACTTC
CASSDGTIHEQYF
>TRBV29-1|TRBJ2-3|NA|TRBD1
TGCAGCGTTGTGTCGCTAGGACAGGACACAGATACGCAGTATTTT
CSVVSLGQDTDTQYF
>TRBV9|TRBJ1-2|few|NA
TGTGCCAGCAGCGTAGCAGGGAACTATGGCTACACCTTC
CASSVAGNYGYTF
>TRBV30|TRBJ1-5|once|NA
TGTGCCTGGAGCCCGGCGGTCGGGGTCAATCAGCCCCAGCATTTT
CAWSPAVGVNQPQHF
>TRBV2|TRBJ2-4|NA|TRBD1
TGTGCCACCGGACAGGGCCTACTTTTAGCCAAAAACATTCAGTACTTC
CATGQGLLLAKNIQYF
>TRBV19|TRBJ2-2|few|TRBD1
TGTGCCAGTAGTAGGGCGAGGGGGCGTTGGAACACCGGGGAGCTGTTTTTT
CASSRARGRWNTGELFF
>TRBV27|TRBJ2-5|few|TRBD1
TGTGCCAGCAGTTCCGGGACAGGCTACCAAGAGACCCAGTACTTC
CASSSGTGYQETQYF
>TRBV7-2|TRBJ2-7|few|TRBD1
TGTGCCAGCAGCTGGATGGGCAGGGGGCCGTCCTACGAGCAGTACTTC
CASSWMGRGPSYEQYF
>TRBV14|TRBJ2-5|NA|NA
TGTGCCAGCAGCCAAGAACTAAGGGAGACCCAGTACTTC
CASSQELRETQYF
>TRBV30|TRBJ2-3|once|NA
TGTGCCTGGAATCGCGGCGGGGAAGATACGCAGTATTTT
CAWNRGGEDTQYF
>TRBV7-9|TRBJ2-7|NA|TRBD2
TGTGCCAGCAGCTTCGGACTAGCGGGGGCCTACGAGCAGTACTTC
CASSFGLAGAYEQYF
>TRBV5-1|TRBJ1-6|NA|NA
TGCGCCAGCAGCTTGGGGAGGCCTTATAATTCACCCCTCCACTTT
CASSLGRPYNSPLHF
>TRBV6-1|TRBJ1-2|NA|NA
TGTGCCAGCAGTGAAGAAGTACGCGCCTATGGCTACACCTTC
CASSEEVRAYGYTF
>TRBV5-6|TRBJ1-6|few|NA
TGTGCCAGGAACGTCGGGGTTATTACGACCCCCCTCCACTTT
CARNVGVITTPLHF
>TRBV28|TRBJ2-1|once|TRBD2
TGTGCCAGCAGTTTCAGCGGGGCCGCTCCCACTGAGCAGTTCTTC
CASSFSGAAPTEQFF
>TRBV28|TRBJ1-2|NA|NA
TGTGCCAGCCGCCCAGGAGGTAACTATGGCTACACCTTC
CASRPGGNYGYTF
>TRBV6-5|TRBJ1-2|few|TRBD1
TGTGCCAGCAGACTCCGGGACAGCCTATATGGCTACACCTTC
CASRLRDSLYGYTF
>TRBV30|TRBJ1-2|NA|NA
TGTGCCTGGAGTGTATCAAACTATGGCTACACCTTC
CAWSVSNYGYTF
>TRBV7-6|TRBJ2-7|once|NA
TGTGCCAGCAGCTTACAATCAGGGCCGAACTACGAGCAGTACTTC
CASSLQSGPNYEQYF
>TRBV25-1|TRBJ2-1|NA|TRBD2
TGTGCCAGCAGTGACAGCGGGGGGGCCTACAATGAGCAGTTCTTC
CASSDSGGAYNEQFF
>TRBV28|TRBJ2-7|NA|TRBD1
TGTGCCAGCAGTTCCTACGACAGGGGGTACGAGCAGTACTTC
CASSSYDRGYEQYF
>TRBV19|TRBJ1-2|NA|NA
TGTGCCAGTAGTACCCAATCGACAGGCAACTATGGCTACACCTTC
CASSTQSTGNYGYTF
>TRBV29-1|TRBJ2-7|NA|NA
TGCAGCGTTCTCCTAGCGTCCTACGAGCAGTACTTC
CSVLLASYEQYF
>TRBV6-6|TRBJ1-5|NA|NA
TGTGCCAGCAGTTACATCGGGGATCAGCCCCAGCATTTT
CASSYIGDQPQHF
>TRBV28|TRBJ2-2|NA|NA
TGTGCCAGCAGTTTATGGGGGTTCGGGAACAGGGAAGGGGCCGGGGAGCTGTTTTTT
CASSLWGFGNREGAGELFF
>TRBV27|TRBJ2-7|NA|TRBD1
TGTGCCAGCAGTCCCCGGGACAGGCTCTACGAGCAGTACTTC
CASSPRDRLYEQYF
>TRBV5-6|TRBJ2-7|NA|NA
TGTGCCAACAGCTTGGTAGCTTCCTACGAGCAGTACTTC
CANSLVASYEQYF
>TRBV7-9|TRBJ2-2|few|TRBD2
TGTGCCAGCAGCCCAACTAGCGGGGGGGCCGCCGGGGAGCTGTTTTTT
CASSPTSGGAAGELFF
>TRBV4-1|TRBJ2-7|NA|TRBD2
TGCGCCAGCAGCCCCCGGGACTATCAGACCTACGAGCAGTACTTC
CASSPRDYQTYEQYF
>TRBV5-1|TRBJ2-3|NA|NA
TGCGCCAGCAGCCCCCTCCAGGGGTCAGGCACAGATACGCAGTATTTT
CASSPLQGSGTDTQYF
>TRBV10-3|TRBJ2-7|NA|TRBD2
TGTGCCATCAGTGAGCGGGGGGATGGCACCGAGCAGTACTTC
CAISERGDGTEQYF
>TRBV10-3|TRBJ2-3|few|TRBD1
TGTGCCATCAGTGGAACCGGGACAGGGGCCTCCACAGATACGCAGTATTTT
CAISGTGTGASTDTQYF
>TRBV10-1|TRBJ2-2|NA|NA
TGCGCCAGCTCGAGCAGTTCGGAGGTTACCGGGGAGCTGTTTTTT
CASSSSSEVTGELFF
>TRBV4-2|TRBJ2-5|few|TRBD2
TGTGCCAGCAGCCAAACTAGCGGGGGGCTCCAAGAGACCCAGTACTTC
CASSQTSGGLQETQYF
>TRBV5-4|TRBJ1-1|NA|NA
TGTGCCAGCAGCTTGGCTGTCAACACTGAAGCTTTCTTT
CASSLAVNTEAFF
>TRBV18|TRBJ2-3|once|TRBD2
TGTGCTAGCTCACCACCGAGCGGGAGTGGGGAAGCTGCGCAGTATTTT
CASSPPSGSGEAAQYF